This is a list of T cell receptor beta chains from one sample in a study of blood T cell repertoires in COVID-19. TCRdb's copy holds only in-frame clones and misses some; the assay was immunoSEQ multiplex PCR. The top ten clones hold under 2.5% of a sample with some 250,000 clones, 75% to 90% of them seen once. Input material: PBMCs or T cells enriched from blood (not recorded which). These TCRs come from a woman in her 50s who had recovered from COVID-19. Each CDR3 is given with its conserved first and last residue. Each record gives: D gene, J gene, V gene, clone size, CDR3 DNA, CDR3 protein. The D gene is left open where the match is weak. The listing skips clone size in some rows; elsewhere it reads once, few, many or a size class.

D: -
J: TRBJ2-3
V: TRBV12-3/TRBV12-4
size: -
DNA: TGTGCCAGCAGTTCCGCGGGCACAGATACGCAGTATTTT
CDR3: CASSSAGTDTQYF

D: TRBD2
J: TRBJ2-7
V: TRBV28
size: -
DNA: TGTGCCAGCAGCACTCGGACTAGCGGAGTACCCTACGAGCAGTACTTC
CDR3: CASSTRTSGVPYEQYF

D: -
J: TRBJ1-1
V: TRBV6-5
size: -
DNA: TGTGCCAGCAGTTACTTGGCGGGGGGCGACACTGAAGCTTTCTTT
CDR3: CASSYLAGGDTEAFF

D: -
J: TRBJ2-2
V: TRBV20-1
size: -
DNA: TGCAGTGCCGACTACACCGGGGAGCTGTTTTTT
CDR3: CSADYTGELFF

D: -
J: TRBJ2-5
V: TRBV27
size: -
DNA: TGTGCCAGCAGTTTGGCGCTGACTAATGCAGGCCAAGAGACCCAGTACTTC
CDR3: CASSLALTNAGQETQYF

D: TRBD1
J: TRBJ2-7
V: TRBV18
size: few
DNA: TGTGCCAGCTCACCATTGGGACAGGGAGGGTACGAGCAGTACTTC
CDR3: CASSPLGQGGYEQYF

D: -
J: TRBJ1-1
V: TRBV28
size: few
DNA: TGTGCCATCCGGGGGGGAGTCCGGGGAGCTTTCTTT
CDR3: CAIRGGVRGAFF

D: -
J: TRBJ1-5
V: TRBV13
size: -
DNA: TGTGCCAGCAGCGCCGACAGGTGGAGTCAGCCCCAGCATTTT
CDR3: CASSADRWSQPQHF

D: TRBD1
J: TRBJ1-5
V: TRBV19
size: -
DNA: TGTGCCAGTAGTGGGGACAGTATGAAAAATAACAATCAGCCCCAGCATTTT
CDR3: CASSGDSMKNNNQPQHF

D: -
J: TRBJ2-7
V: TRBV19
size: -
DNA: TGTGCCAGTAGCCCAGTACTAGGAGGCTACGAGCAGTACTTC
CDR3: CASSPVLGGYEQYF